These 31 T cell receptor beta chains were sequenced from one sample in a study of OX40 agonist ivuxolimab in advanced cancers. Data came from immunoSEQ multiplex PCR; TCRdb stores just in-frame clones and leaves some out. The sample has some 70,000 clones, 80% to 95% seen once; the top ten hold roughly 1%. The input for sequencing was CD4+ or CD8+ T cells sorted from blood, taken in a trial of the OX40 agonist ivuxolimab. These receptors originate from an adult with an advanced solid tumor such as melanoma, head and neck, liver or kidney cancer.

Comments on this clone: The CDR3 does not end in the conserved phenylalanine or tryptophan, so this is likely a read error. Because the CDR3's place on the DNA is in doubt, the DNA is left out and the CDR3 is given as listed by TCRdb. V and J are TRBV20-1 and TRBJ1-6. Germline CDR1 and CDR2: DFQATT and SNEGSKA (reference sequence). Ends included, the CDR3 has 11 residues. CDR3: CSATSRATFLT.

V usage is TRBV6-1 and J usage is TRBJ1-1; D call uncertain. Trimming took off 5 bases at V and 0 bases at J, with 7 bases between the two ends. Germline V lookup: CDR1 MNHNS, CDR2 SASEGT. The CDR3 runs to 13 residues. In nucleotides, the CDR3 is TGTGCCAGCAGTTTCGGAATGAACACTGAAGCTTTCTTT. Translated: CASSFGMNTEAFF.

The chain links TRBV5-4 to TRBJ2-7, with D possibly being TRBD2 (6 bases). The ends were cut back, 0 bases at V and 5 bases at J, with 12 bases in the middle. This CDR3 region has 14 residues. Germline CDR1 and CDR2: SGHNT and YYREEE (reference sequence). In DNA, the CDR3 is TGTGCCAGCAGCTTGGGAGCGGGTGCCGACGAGCAGTACTTC. Its protein is CASSLGAGADEQYF.

The chain couples TRBV7-8 to TRBJ2-5; 7 bases align to TRBD1. Germline assignment: CDR1 SGHVS and CDR2 FQNEAQ. The CDR3 consists of 15 residues. Trimming removed 2 bases from V and 5 bases from J; junction bases left unmatched: 8. CDR3 in amino acids: CASSLPETGYETQYF. The CDR3 region has the DNA TGTGCCAGCAGCTTACCCGAGACAGGGTACGAGACCCAGTACTTC.

This chain links TRBV15 with TRBJ2-1, with 10 bases matching TRBD2. The ends lost 0 bases at V and 7 bases at J; junction bases unmatched: 9. Per the germline V gene, CDR1 is LNHNV and CDR2 is YYDKDF (reference sequence). The CDR3 is made up of 17 amino acids. The CDR3 bases are TGTGCCACCAGCAGAGATCAAATGGGAGCGGGGGGGAATGAGCAGTTCTTC. Encoded protein: CATSRDQMGAGGNEQFF.

This chain uses TRBV5-6 with TRBJ2-5; weak D call: TRBD1 (6 bases). Germline CDR1 is SGHDT and CDR2 is YYEEEE. The CDR3 has 13 amino acids. V was shortened by 2 bases and J by 2 bases, with 7 bases between the two germline ends. The CDR3 coding sequence is TGTGCCAGCAGCTTTGGACAGCAAGAGACCCAGTACTTC. Translation: CASSFGQQETQYF.

This chain connects TRBV19 to TRBJ2-2; no clear D gene. Germline V gene data show CDR1 as LNHDA and CDR2 as SQIVND (reference sequence). With 3 bases removed from V and 4 bases from J, the gap between germline ends came to 15 bases. The CDR3 has 16 amino acids. CDR3 sequence (DNA): TGTGCCAGTAGTATTCCTCGTGGCACCTCCACCGGGGAGCTGTTTTTT. Translating it yields CASSIPRGTSTGELFF.

The rearrangement joins TRBV5-1 to TRBJ2-7; 7 nucleotides line up with TRBD2. This CDR3 contains 14 residues. The germline CDR1 and CDR2 sequences are SGHRS and YFSETQ. After removal of 10 bases from V and 0 bases from J, the junction contained 10 bases not matched to a gene. CDR3 residues: CASRTGGSSYEQYF. The CDR3 coding sequence is TGCGCCTCCAGGACCGGGGGGTCCTCCTACGAGCAGTACTTC.

The chain employs TRBV6-1 and TRBJ2-7; 7 positions match TRBD1. The CDR3 is 15 residues long. With V trimmed by 0 bases and J by 4 bases, 6 bases remained unmatched. CDR1 is MNHNS, CDR2 SASEGT, per germline. CDR3 sequence: CASSEARGRWYEQYF. In nucleotides, the CDR3 is TGTGCCAGCAGTGAAGCAAGGGGGCGGTGGTACGAGCAGTACTTC.

The chain joins TRBV6-6 to TRBJ2-3; D uncertain. CDR3 length: 15 residues. V was clipped by 4 bases and J by 6 bases, with 17 bases between them. Looked up from germline, CDR1 is MNHNY and CDR2 is SVGAGI (reference sequence). CDR3 in amino acids: CASSLPLPLGDTQYF. CDR3 sequence (DNA): TGTGCCAGCAGTTTGCCCCTCCCCTTGGGGGATACGCAGTATTTT.

The chain recombines TRBV10-3 with TRBJ2-2; 9 bases are shared with TRBD2. V shed 5 bases and J 5 bases; nucleotides not matched to a gene: 9. The CDR3 totals 16 residues. CDR1 ENHRY and CDR2 SYGVKD come from the germline V gene. CDR3: CAISPAAGGPTGELFF. CDR3 coding DNA: TGTGCCATCAGTCCTGCAGCGGGAGGCCCTACCGGGGAGCTGTTTTTT.

The chain uses TRBV4-1 and TRBJ2-7, with TRBD1 identical over 8 bases. Germline trimming cut 2 bases from V and 6 bases from J; bases unmatched to any gene: 3. Germline lookup yields CDR1 MGHRA and CDR2 YSYEKL. The CDR3 loop spans 13 amino acids. Here the CDR3 reads CASSQRTGFEQYF. The CDR3 DNA reads TGCGCCAGCAGCCAACGGACAGGGTTCGAGCAGTACTTC.

The rearrangement joins TRBV18 to TRBJ1-6; D remains ambiguous. The CDR3 covers 14 residues. Per the germline V gene, CDR1 is KGHSH and CDR2 is LQKENI. Trimming pared 3 bases from V and 10 bases from J, leaving 13 bases between. The CDR3 protein is CASSPPTPDSPLHF. In DNA, the CDR3 is TGTGCCAGCTCACCCCCAACTCCGGACTCACCCCTCCACTTT.

The rearrangement joins TRBV6-5 to TRBJ1-2; 8 nucleotides agree with TRBD1. Germline CDR1 reads MNHEY; CDR2 reads SVGAGI. Trimming removed 7 bases from V and 8 bases from J; junction bases left unmatched: 12. This CDR3 comprises 14 residues. The CDR3 region has the DNA TGTGCCAGCACAAACGGACAGGGCTTGGGAGGCTACACCTTC. Amino acids: CASTNGQGLGGYTF.

The chain is built from TRBV2 and TRBJ1-2; D unresolved. Germline loops: CDR1 SNHLY, CDR2 FYNNEI. The CDR3 runs 13 residues. V was shortened by 6 bases and J by 2 bases, with 10 bases between the two germline ends. The CDR3 nucleotides read TGTGCCAGCAGCCCAGACAAGAACTATGGCTACACCTTC. Translated: CASSPDKNYGYTF.

The rearrangement uses TRBV6-1 and TRBJ1-1; D is unresolved. CDR3 length equals 15 residues. V was cut by 3 bases and J by 4 bases, with 15 bases left in between. Germline V gene lookup returns CDR1 MNHNS and CDR2 SASEGT. CDR3 DNA: TGTGCCAGCAGTGATTACCTCATGTCGGGCACTGAAGCTTTCTTT. The encoded protein is CASSDYLMSGTEAFF.

This chain uses TRBV18 with TRBJ1-5; 9 nucleotides align to TRBD1. This CDR3 contains 16 residues. The ends lost 4 bases at V and 0 bases at J; junction bases unmatched: 4. The germline V gene encodes CDR1 KGHSH and CDR2 LQKENI. For the CDR3, the DNA is TGTGCCAGCTCACGCGGGACAGGGCCTAGCAATCAGCCCCAGCATTTT. Residues: CASSRGTGPSNQPQHF.

This chain links TRBV6-1 with TRBJ1-5; perhaps TRBD1 as D (5 bases). From germline, CDR1 is MNHNS and CDR2 SASEGT. CDR3 length: 14 residues. V lost 3 bases, J lost 0 bases, and 6 bases lay in between. CDR3 amino acids: CASSEGLSNQPQHF. For the CDR3, the DNA is TGTGCCAGCAGTGAGGGACTTAGCAATCAGCCCCAGCATTTT.

V and J are TRBV11-2 and TRBJ2-2; 11 bases are shared with TRBD2. Germline V gives CDR1 SGHAT, CDR2 FQNNGV. The CDR3 consists of 16 residues. The trim removed 3 bases at V and 5 bases at J, leaving 5 bases unmatched. The CDR3 sequence is CASSFTSGRVTGELFF. The CDR3 DNA is TGTGCCAGCAGCTTTACTAGCGGGAGAGTAACCGGGGAGCTGTTTTTT.

This chain uses TRBV9 with TRBJ1-5; unclear D gene. Deletions cut 0 bases from V and 2 bases from J, with 3 bases between. This CDR3 contains 13 residues. The germline gives CDR1 SGDLS, CDR2 YYNGEE. CDR3 bases: TGTGCCAGCAGCGTAGCAGGCAATCAGCCCCAGCATTTT. It codes for CASSVAGNQPQHF. The full variable domain, its missing parts supplied by reference TRBV9 and TRBJ1-5, is DSGVTQTPKHLITATGQRVTLRCSPRSGDLSVYWYQQSLDQGLQFLIQYYNGEERAKGNILERFSAQQFPDLHSELNLSSLELGDSALYFCASSVAGNQPQHFGDGTRLSIL.

V is TRBV7-9 and J is TRBJ1-5; maybe TRBD1 (5 bases). In germline, CDR1 is SEHNR, CDR2 FQNEAQ (reference sequence). Between the trimmed V and J ends, which lost 5 bases and 0 bases, there was a span of 11 bases. The CDR3 consists of 15 residues. CDR3 in amino acids: CASSDGQSSNQPQHF. The DNA of the CDR3 is TGTGCCAGCAGCGATGGACAATCTAGCAATCAGCCCCAGCATTTT.

The gene calls are TRBV7-3 and TRBJ2-2; D remains unclear. Trimming removed 1 base from V and 8 bases from J, with 8 bases in between. The CDR3 is 13 residues long. Per germline, CDR1 SGHTA and CDR2 FQGTGA. The CDR3 loop reads CASSLMSSGELFF. DNA of the CDR3: TGTGCCAGCAGCTTAATGTCGTCAGGGGAGCTGTTTTTT.

This chain uses TRBV5-4 with TRBJ2-7; no reliable D call. CDR3 length: 13 amino acids. CDR1 and CDR2 (germline): SGHNT, YYREEE (reference sequence). With 4 bases removed from V and 8 bases from J, the gap between germline ends came to 16 bases. CDR3 nucleotides: TGTGCCAGCAGCCGTGGGTCGGGCGGACAGCAGTACTTC. It codes for CASSRGSGGQQYF. The entire variable domain, with the rest obtained from reference TRBV5-4 and TRBJ2-7, is as follows: ETGVTQSPTHLIKTRGQQVTLRCSSQSGHNTVSWYQQALGQGPQFIFQYYREEENGRGNFPPRFSGLQFPNYSSELNVNALELDDSALYLCASSRGSGGQQYFGPGTRLTVT.

For the CDR3, the DNA is TGTGCCAGCAGCGGGGGGCGGGACGAGCAGTACTTC. This codes for CASSGGRDEQYF. The V gene is TRBV7-9, the J gene TRBJ2-7; TRBD1 or TRBD2 may be the D gene (6 bases each). The CDR3 consists of 12 residues. V was pared by 5 bases and J by 5 bases, with 10 bases between. Germline lookup yields CDR1 SEHNR and CDR2 FQNEAQ (reference sequence).

This clone has only one observation. Germline is not matched at one junction end, which may reflect a read error. The CDR3 bases are TGTGCTAGCAGCTTAGAGGCTAGAACCGGGGAGCTGTTTTTT. Translated: CASSLEARTGELFF. The chain has TRBV7-7 and TRBJ2-2; D gene uncertain. The CDR3 length is 14 residues. The germline V gene encodes CDR1 SSHAT and CDR2 FNYEAQ (reference sequence). The full variable domain, completed using reference TRBV7-7 and TRBJ2-2, is GAGVSQSPRYKVTKRGQDVTLRCDPISSHATLYWYQQALGQGPEFLTYFNYEAQPDKSGLPSDRFSAERPEGSISTLTIQRTEQRDSAMYRCASSLEARTGELFFGEGSRLTVL.

The chain combines TRBV6-4 with TRBJ1-6, with D possibly being TRBD1 (6 bases). V lost 6 bases and J 10 bases, leaving 19 bases between the germline ends. CDR1 is MRHNA, CDR2 SNTAGT, per germline. This CDR3 spans 15 amino acids. The CDR3, as DNA: TGTGCCAGCAGCAGAGAAGCGGGGGCAAGCTCACCCCTCCACTTT. Amino acid sequence: CASSREAGASSPLHF.

V is TRBV9 and J is TRBJ1-4; maybe TRBD1 (5 bases). V shed 5 bases and J shed 0 bases, with 11 bases lying between them. Germline CDR1 and CDR2: SGDLS and YYNGEE. The CDR3 loop spans 15 amino acids. The CDR3 sequence: CASSIRGATNEKLFF. CDR3 nucleotides: TGTGCCAGCAGTATTAGGGGCGCAACTAATGAAAAACTGTTTTTT.

The chain combines TRBV11-2 with TRBJ1-1, with a possible D match to TRBD1 (6 bases). CDR1 and CDR2 (germline): SGHAT, FQNNGV. The V end lost 5 bases, the J end lost 0 bases, and 10 bases lay between the germline ends. This CDR3 has 14 amino acids. This CDR3 is CASSTRGMNTEAFF. The CDR3 coding sequence is TGTGCCAGCAGCACCAGGGGAATGAACACTGAAGCTTTCTTT. Variable domain in full (rest from reference TRBV11-2 and TRBJ1-1): EAGVAQSPRYKIIEKRQSVAFWCNPISGHATLYWYQQILGQGPKLLIQFQNNGVVDDSQLPKDRFSAERLKGVDSTLKIQPAKLEDSAVYLCASSTRGMNTEAFFGQGTRLTVV.

V gene TRBV4-1 combines with J gene TRBJ1-4; D possibly corresponds to TRBD1 (5 bases). Germline CDR1 and CDR2: MGHRA and YSYEKL. V lost 0 bases to trimming and J lost 1 base, with 12 bases between them. The CDR3 has 17 amino acids. The CDR3 sequence is CASSQDSDSITNEKLFF. In nucleotides, the CDR3 is TGCGCCAGCAGCCAAGACTCCGACAGTATAACTAATGAAAAACTGTTTTTT.

The V and J genes are TRBV19 and TRBJ2-2; TRBD1 agrees at 12 bases. V trimming: 1 base; J trimming: 7 bases; junction bases outside the gene matches: 4. CDR1 is LNHDA, CDR2 SQIVND, per germline (reference sequence). The CDR3 spans 16 residues. CDR3 amino acids: CASSIVGTGGVGELFF. As DNA, the CDR3 is TGTGCCAGTAGTATAGTTGGGACAGGGGGCGTCGGGGAGCTGTTTTTT.

J is TRBJ1-2 and V is TRBV6-5, with D perhaps TRBD1 (5 bases). CDR3 length equals 14 residues. Germline V gene sequence: CDR1 MNHEY, CDR2 SVGAGI. Trimming removed 0 bases from V and 3 bases from J, with 8 bases in between. Here the CDR3 reads CASSYSVRDYGYTF. CDR3 DNA sequence: TGTGCCAGCAGTTACTCAGTCAGGGACTATGGCTACACCTTC.